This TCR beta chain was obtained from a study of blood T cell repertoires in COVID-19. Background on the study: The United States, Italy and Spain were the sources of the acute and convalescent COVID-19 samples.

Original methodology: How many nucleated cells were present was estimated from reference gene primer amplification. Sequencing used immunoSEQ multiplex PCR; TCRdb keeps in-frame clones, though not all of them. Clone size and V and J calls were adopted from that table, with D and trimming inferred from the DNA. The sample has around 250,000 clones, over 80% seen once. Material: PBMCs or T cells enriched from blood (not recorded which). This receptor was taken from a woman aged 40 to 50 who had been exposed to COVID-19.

The CDR3 coding sequence is TGTGCCAGCAGCTTGACTAGCGGGATACAAGAGACCCAGTACTTC. Residues: CASSLTSGIQETQYF. The chain recombines TRBV5-6 with TRBJ2-5, with 10 bases identical to TRBD2. Unmatched junction bases numbered 2, after V lost 1 base and J lost 2 bases. CDR3 length: 15 residues. Germline values: CDR1 SGHDT, CDR2 YYEEEE.